The sequence of this TCR beta chain was determined in a study of T cells in Graves' hyperthyroidism and ophthalmopathy. Notes on the study in general: Separation of ophthalmopathy from stable hyperthyroidism was achieved by a 13 V-J model. Most expanded thyroid clonotypes above 0.001 recurred in blood.

Researchers took RNA transcripts and amplified the TCR beta CDR3 regions from them. Initially, a first-round RT-PCR of the TCR CDR3 employed the HTBI primer set. MiXCR, run by TCRdb on the multiplex PCR reads, gives a single entry per CDR3 protein. The sample contains fewer than 600,000 distinct CDR3 sequences, 13% to 15% of which appear only once. V was pared by 2 bases and J by 5 bases, with 10 bases of the junction left unmatched. Germline V gives CDR1 GTSNPN, CDR2 SVGIG (reference sequence). CDR3 length: 15 amino acids. It was approximately 9.4 ml of fresh peripheral blood that supplied the PBMCs. In the case of this clonotype: No antigen is known for it. It may be a read error: a sequence one base away is much more abundant.

This clonotype was sampled from a woman aged 18-30 years with Graves' hyperthyroidism. J is TRBJ2-5 and V is TRBV30, with 8 bases that match TRBD2. Sequenced material: blood. The CDR3 coding sequence is TGTGCCTGGAGTCCGCAAGCGGGAGCTGGGGAGACCCAGTACTTC. It yields the protein CAWSPQAGAGETQYF.